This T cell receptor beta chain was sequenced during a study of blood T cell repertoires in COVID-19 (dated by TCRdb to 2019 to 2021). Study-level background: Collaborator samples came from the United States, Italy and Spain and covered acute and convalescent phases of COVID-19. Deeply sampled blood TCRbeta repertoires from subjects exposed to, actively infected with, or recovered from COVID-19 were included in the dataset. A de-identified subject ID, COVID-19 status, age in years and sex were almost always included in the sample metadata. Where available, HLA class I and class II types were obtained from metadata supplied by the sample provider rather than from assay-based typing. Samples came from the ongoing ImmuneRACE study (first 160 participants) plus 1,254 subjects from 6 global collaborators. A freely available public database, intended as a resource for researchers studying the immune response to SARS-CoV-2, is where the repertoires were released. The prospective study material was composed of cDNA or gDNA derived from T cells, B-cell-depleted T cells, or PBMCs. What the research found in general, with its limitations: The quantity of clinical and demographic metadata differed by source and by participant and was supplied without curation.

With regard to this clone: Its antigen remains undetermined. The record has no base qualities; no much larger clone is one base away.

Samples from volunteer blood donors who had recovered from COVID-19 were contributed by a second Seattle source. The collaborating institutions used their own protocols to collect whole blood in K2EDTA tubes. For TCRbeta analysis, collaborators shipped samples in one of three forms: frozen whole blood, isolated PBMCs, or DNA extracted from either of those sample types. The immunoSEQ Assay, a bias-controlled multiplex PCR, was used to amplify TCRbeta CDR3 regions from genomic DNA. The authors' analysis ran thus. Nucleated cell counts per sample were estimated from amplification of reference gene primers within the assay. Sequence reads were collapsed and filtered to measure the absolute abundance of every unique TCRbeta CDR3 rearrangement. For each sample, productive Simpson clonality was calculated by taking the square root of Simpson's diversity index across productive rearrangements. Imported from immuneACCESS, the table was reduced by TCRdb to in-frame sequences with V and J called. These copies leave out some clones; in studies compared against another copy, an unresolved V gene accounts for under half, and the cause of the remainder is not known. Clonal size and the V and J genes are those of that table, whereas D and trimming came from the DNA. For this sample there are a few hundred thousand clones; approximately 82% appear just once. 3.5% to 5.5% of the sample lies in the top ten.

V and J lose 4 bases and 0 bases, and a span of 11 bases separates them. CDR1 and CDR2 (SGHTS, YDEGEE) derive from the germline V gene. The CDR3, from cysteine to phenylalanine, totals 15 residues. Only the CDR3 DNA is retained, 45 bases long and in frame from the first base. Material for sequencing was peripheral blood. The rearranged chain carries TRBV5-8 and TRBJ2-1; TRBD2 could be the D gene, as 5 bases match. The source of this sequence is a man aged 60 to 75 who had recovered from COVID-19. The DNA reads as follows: TGTGCCAGCAGCCAAGGACTTTCCTCCTACAATGAGCAGTTCTTC. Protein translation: CASSQGLSSYNEQFF.